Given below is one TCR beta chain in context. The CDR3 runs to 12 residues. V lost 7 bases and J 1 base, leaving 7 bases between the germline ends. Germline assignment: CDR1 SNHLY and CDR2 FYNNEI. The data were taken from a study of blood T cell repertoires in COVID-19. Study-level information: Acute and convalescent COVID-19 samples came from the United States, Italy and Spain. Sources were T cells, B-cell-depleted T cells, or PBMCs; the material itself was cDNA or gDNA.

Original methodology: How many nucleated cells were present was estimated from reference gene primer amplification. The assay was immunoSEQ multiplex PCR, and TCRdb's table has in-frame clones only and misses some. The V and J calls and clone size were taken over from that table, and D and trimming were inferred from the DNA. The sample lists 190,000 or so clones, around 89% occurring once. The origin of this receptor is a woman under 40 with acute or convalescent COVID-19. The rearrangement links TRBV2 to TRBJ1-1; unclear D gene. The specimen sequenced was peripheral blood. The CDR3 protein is CASNNRNTEAFF. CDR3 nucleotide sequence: TGTGCCAGCAACAACAGGAACACTGAAGCTTTCTTT.